A single sample gave rise to the 26 T cell receptor beta chains below, sequenced in a study of shared clonotypes between healthy human individuals. Assay: immunoSEQ multiplex PCR; the TCRdb copy retains only in-frame clones and omits some. The table records 950,000 to 1,100,000 clones, approximately 70% of them present only once. Sequencing used memory CD4+ T cells sorted from blood. Stated subset: CD45RA-negative fraction. All receptors come from a man younger than 35 in good health.

The chain joins TRBV5-4 to TRBJ2-3, with a tentative D call TRBD2 (5 bases). Germline V gene sequence: CDR1 SGHNT, CDR2 YYREEE (reference sequence). The V gene lost 4 bases and the J gene lost 0 bases, with 9 bases spanning the gap. This CDR3 is 14 amino acids long. The CDR3 sequence is CASSRGISTDTQYF. In DNA, the CDR3 is TGTGCCAGCAGCCGGGGAATTAGCACAGATACGCAGTATTTT.

For this clone: The sample contains more than one DNA sequence encoding this CDR3. This chain connects TRBV19 to TRBJ1-5; TRBD1 agrees at 7 bases. Losses at the gene ends were 4 bases for V and 5 bases for J; bases not matched to a gene: 2. The CDR3 spans 13 residues. Per the germline V gene, CDR1 is LNHDA and CDR2 is SQIVND (reference sequence). The CDR3 loop reads CASSRQGDQPQHF. CDR3 bases: TGTGCCAGTAGTAGGCAGGGGGATCAGCCCCAGCATTTT. Full variable domain (remainder filled in from reference TRBV19 and TRBJ1-5): DGGITQSPKYLFRKEGQNVTLSCEQNLNHDAMYWYRQDPGQGLRLIYYSQIVNDFQKGDIAEGYSVSREKKESFPLTVTSAQKNPTAFYLCASSRQGDQPQHFGDGTRLSIL.

This clone was seen just once. The gene calls are TRBV19 and TRBJ2-2, with TRBD1 matching over 10 bases. The CDR3 has 16 amino acids. Germline V gives CDR1 LNHDA, CDR2 SQIVND (reference sequence). V was pared by 10 bases and J by 4 bases, with 12 bases of the junction left unmatched. The DNA for the CDR3 is TGTGCCAAGGGACAGGGGTGGGGAAAACTCACCGGGGAGCTGTTTTTT. It yields the protein CAKGQGWGKLTGELFF. The whole variable domain, remainder taken from reference TRBV19 and TRBJ2-2, is DGGITQSPKYLFRKEGQNVTLSCEQNLNHDAMYWYRQDPGQGLRLIYYSQIVNDFQKGDIAEGYSVSREKKESFPLTVTSAQKNPTAFYLCAKGQGWGKLTGELFFGEGSRLTVL.

This clone was recorded only once. V usage is TRBV6-5 and J usage is TRBJ2-5, with TRBD1 matching 7 bases. The CDR3 totals 13 residues. Germline values: CDR1 MNHEY, CDR2 SVGAGI. V gave up 6 bases and J gave up 4 bases; unmatched junction bases: 5. CDR3 sequence: CASRRTGAETQYF. CDR3 in DNA: TGTGCCAGCAGGCGTACAGGGGCAGAGACCCAGTACTTC.

In its sample, this clone was seen a few times. The chain has TRBV28 and TRBJ2-2; 7 bases are shared with TRBD1. This CDR3 spans 16 amino acids. In germline, CDR1 is MDHEN, CDR2 SYDVKM. Trimming removed 8 bases from V and 0 bases from J; junction bases left unmatched: 9. The CDR3: CASGSAGTANTGELFF. The DNA for the CDR3 is TGTGCCAGCGGTAGTGCCGGGACAGCGAACACCGGGGAGCTGTTTTTT. The complete variable domain, with remaining parts taken from reference TRBV28 and TRBJ2-2, reads DVKVTQSSRYLVKRTGEKVFLECVQDMDHENMFWYRQDPGLGLRLIYFSYDVKMKEKGDIPEGYSVSREKKERFSLILESASTNQTSMYLCASGSAGTANTGELFFGEGSRLTVL.

The V call is TRBV18, the J call TRBJ2-6, with TRBD1 identical over 7 bases. Trimming removed 4 bases from V and 3 bases from J; junction bases left unmatched: 9. Germline CDR1 is KGHSH and CDR2 is LQKENI. The CDR3 runs to 17 residues. The chain's CDR3 is CASSLQGSLSGANVLTF. CDR3 DNA: TGTGCCAGCTCACTACAGGGGTCCCTCAGTGGGGCCAACGTCCTGACTTTC.

The chain links TRBV7-8 to TRBJ1-3, with D perhaps TRBD1 (6 bases). Trimming removed 5 bases from V and 4 bases from J, with 12 bases in between. The germline gives CDR1 SGHVS, CDR2 FQNEAQ. CDR3 size: 14 residues. This CDR3 is CASSPEDRGNTIYF. The CDR3 nucleotides are TGTGCCAGCAGCCCCGAGGACAGAGGAAACACCATATATTTT.

This chain connects TRBV7-2 to TRBJ1-1, with 8 bases lining up with TRBD1. V gave up 5 bases and J gave up 6 bases; unmatched junction bases: 14. Germline V gene lookup returns CDR1 SGHTA and CDR2 FQGNSA. The CDR3 totals 16 residues. CDR3 residues: CASSLRQGTMSPEAFF. In DNA, the CDR3 is TGTGCCAGCAGCCTAAGACAGGGGACGATGAGCCCTGAAGCTTTCTTT.

The CDR3 protein is CASSVAGGGYTF. CDR3 sequence (DNA): TGTGCCAGCAGTGTGGCAGGAGGGGGCTACACCTTC. This rearrangement joins TRBV2 to TRBJ1-2; D ambiguous. The length of the CDR3 is 12 residues. Trimming pared 4 bases from V and 8 bases from J, leaving 11 bases between. Germline V gene lookup returns CDR1 SNHLY and CDR2 FYNNEI.

The rearrangement joins TRBV5-4 to TRBJ2-1, with TRBD1 matching 11 bases. Germline V gene sequence: CDR1 SGHNT, CDR2 YYREEE (reference sequence). V gave up 3 bases and J gave up 7 bases; unmatched junction bases: 6. The CDR3 runs 15 residues. The CDR3 DNA sequence: TGTGCCAGCAGCTCCGGGACAGGGGGATTTAATGAGCAGTTCTTC. Its protein is CASSSGTGGFNEQFF.

This clone was observed at least ten times. The sample contains more than one DNA sequence encoding this CDR3. This chain joins TRBV11-2 and TRBJ2-1; the D is unclear. This CDR3 spans 13 amino acids. The V end was cut by 1 base, the J end by 5 bases, with 6 bases between. The germline V gene has CDR1 SGHAT and CDR2 FQNNGV. The CDR3 protein is CASSLGLNNEQFF. The CDR3, as DNA: TGTGCCAGCAGCTTAGGGCTAAACAATGAGCAGTTCTTC.

The table lists this clone with a count of one. This rearrangement joins TRBV4-1 to TRBJ1-2; D perhaps matches TRBD1 (5 bases). V lost 4 bases and J lost 4, with 13 bases in between. The CDR3 loop spans 14 amino acids. From germline, CDR1 is MGHRA and CDR2 YSYEKL. The CDR3 DNA follows: TGCGCCAGCAGCCTACCTTTAGACAGCTATGGCTACACCTTC. As protein: CASSLPLDSYGYTF.

With regard to this clone: Other DNA sequences of this sample code for an identical CDR3. The rearrangement joins TRBV6-1 to TRBJ1-5, with D perhaps matching TRBD1 (6 bases). V was shortened by 2 bases and J by 3 bases, with 8 bases between the two germline ends. In germline, CDR1 is MNHNS, CDR2 SASEGT. The CDR3 contains 14 residues. CDR3 DNA: TGTGCCAGCAGTGAAAGGGGGTCCAATCAGCCCCAGCATTTT. Protein product: CASSERGSNQPQHF.

This rearrangement joins TRBV19 to TRBJ2-6, with TRBD1 matching 11 bases. Trimming removed 7 bases from V and 0 bases from J; junction bases left unmatched: 5. The CDR3 is 17 amino acids. Germline V gene lookup returns CDR1 LNHDA and CDR2 SQIVND (reference sequence). The CDR3 nucleotides are TGTGCCAGTACGGGGACAGGGGGACTCTCTGGGGCCAACGTCCTGACTTTC. Translating it yields CASTGTGGLSGANVLTF.

The genes are TRBV20-1 and TRBJ1-5; no firm D call. The CDR3 has 11 residues. The V end lost 3 bases, the J end lost 4 bases, and 4 bases lay between the germline ends. Germline lookup yields CDR1 DFQATT and CDR2 SNEGSKA (reference sequence). In DNA, the CDR3 is TGCAGTGCTAGCATTAATCAGCCCCAGCATTTT. Encoded protein: CSASINQPQHF.

A remark on this clone: Additional DNA sequences in this sample encode the identical CDR3. This chain joins TRBV7-2 and TRBJ2-5, with D possibly matching TRBD1 (5 bases). The CDR3 has 13 amino acids. CDR1 is SGHTA, CDR2 FQGNSA, per germline. V lost 5 bases to trimming and J lost 4 bases, with 11 bases between them. The CDR3 loop reads CASSPGRGETQYF. The CDR3 coding sequence is TGTGCCAGCAGCCCAGGAAGGGGAGAGACCCAGTACTTC.

V usage is TRBV5-4 and J usage is TRBJ2-1, with a weak D call TRBD1 (5 bases). Germline V CDR1 and CDR2: SGHNT, YYREEE (reference sequence). The CDR3 is 12 residues long. Trimming removed 0 bases from V and 10 bases from J, with 8 bases in between. The CDR3: CASSLVQGEQFF. DNA of the CDR3: TGTGCCAGCAGCTTGGTTCAGGGAGAGCAGTTCTTC.

The genes are TRBV9 and TRBJ1-2, with a weak D call TRBD1 (6 bases). Germline V gene lookup returns CDR1 SGDLS and CDR2 YYNGEE. V was cut by 0 bases and J by 10 bases, with 16 bases left in between. CDR3 length: 14 amino acids. As DNA, the CDR3 is TGTGCCAGCAGCGTAGGGACAGTCCTAGGGGACTACACCTTC. This sequence encodes CASSVGTVLGDYTF.

This clone appeared a few times. This chain uses TRBV11-2 with TRBJ1-2; the D is unclear. Germline CDR1 is SGHAT and CDR2 is FQNNGV. CDR3 length equals 18 residues. V lost 1 base to trimming and J lost 1 base, with 19 bases between them. CDR3 bases: TGTGCCAGCAGCTTAGGTGTAGGTATCGTCGGCCTTAACTATGGCTACACCTTC. Protein product: CASSLGVGIVGLNYGYTF.

V gene TRBV10-3 combines with J gene TRBJ2-2; no clear D gene. V lost 2 bases and J 3 bases, leaving 13 bases between the germline ends. CDR3 length: 16 amino acids. CDR1 and CDR2 (germline): ENHRY, SYGVKD. In nucleotides, the CDR3 is TGTGCCATCAGTGAGATTTTGGGCAGAGACACCGGGGAGCTGTTTTTT. Translated: CAISEILGRDTGELFF.

The gene calls are TRBV15 and TRBJ1-1; D is undetermined. V lost 4 bases and J 4 bases, leaving 13 bases between the germline ends. The CDR3 length is 14 residues. Germline loops: CDR1 LNHNV, CDR2 YYDKDF (reference sequence). This CDR3 reads CATSKEGRSTEAFF. In DNA, the CDR3 is TGTGCCACCAGCAAGGAGGGCCGGAGCACTGAAGCTTTCTTT. Based on the CDR3 plus reference TRBV15 and TRBJ1-1, the full variable domain is DAMVIQNPRYQVTQFGKPVTLSCSQTLNHNVMYWYQQKSSQAPKLLFHYYDKDFNNEADTPDNFQSRRPNTSFCFLDIRSPGLGDTAMYLCATSKEGRSTEAFFGQGTRLTVV.

The genes are TRBV10-1 and TRBJ2-7; 10 positions agree with TRBD2. Germline V gives CDR1 WNHNN, CDR2 SYGVQD (reference sequence). V shed 3 bases and J 5 bases; nucleotides not matched to a gene: 4. The CDR3 runs 14 residues. The CDR3 here is CASSELAGGNEQYF. CDR3 DNA: TGCGCCAGCAGTGAATTAGCGGGAGGAAACGAGCAGTACTTC.

V and J are TRBV9 and TRBJ2-7; D is undetermined. CDR3 length equals 16 residues. Germline V CDR1 and CDR2: SGDLS, YYNGEE. Trimming pared 0 bases from V and 6 bases from J, leaving 19 bases between. CDR3 residues: CASSVVQNSLTSEQYF. The CDR3, as DNA: TGTGCCAGCAGCGTAGTCCAGAACTCCCTTACGAGCGAGCAGTACTTC.

The V gene is TRBV7-2, the J gene TRBJ1-1, with D maybe TRBD1 (5 bases). The CDR3 length is 12 residues. CDR1 SGHTA and CDR2 FQGNSA come from the germline V gene. Trimming removed 5 bases from V and 8 bases from J, with 12 bases in between. For the CDR3, the DNA is TGTGCCAGCAGCCTGGAGGGGTTGGAAGCTTTCTTT. It codes for CASSLEGLEAFF.

This clone is a singleton in its sample. The rearrangement joins TRBV4-2 to TRBJ1-4; possibly TRBD1 for D (5 bases). V lost 2 bases to trimming and J lost 7 bases, with 17 bases between them. The CDR3 has 16 amino acids. Germline lookup yields CDR1 LGHNA and CDR2 YNFKEQ. This CDR3 is CASSQNSEGLGEKLFF. DNA for the CDR3: TGTGCCAGCAGCCAAAACTCTGAGGGGTTGGGTGAAAAACTGTTTTTT.

This sequence joins TRBV30 and TRBJ1-2; maybe TRBD1 (5 bases). Trimming took 3 bases from V and 7 from J, leaving 9 bases between them. This CDR3 contains 11 residues. Germline V lookup: CDR1 GTSNPN, CDR2 SVGIG (reference sequence). The chain's CDR3 is CAWRMDTGYTF. CDR3 nucleotide sequence: TGTGCCTGGAGGATGGACACTGGCTACACCTTC.